Given below is one T cell receptor (beta chain) in context. Its target is unknown. The data were taken from a study of cytomegalovirus exposure and HLA in healthy donors. For the study at large: In a previous analysis, around 110 million unique TCR beta sequences were found from about 190 million T cells.

The germline CDR1 and CDR2 sequences are MGHDK and SYGVNS. The CDR3 is 15 residues long. V lost 4 bases and J lost 4; bases outside the gene matches: 7. General observations from the study: Donors were assumed by presence/absence analyses to have roughly uniform sequencing depth.

It was with 60 Vbeta and 13 Jbeta primers that the PCR ran. Only in-frame clones appear in the TCRdb table, and some are missing; sequencing was by immunoSEQ multiplex PCR. The sample has approximately 190,000 clones; almost 85% are singletons. The TCR sequence derives from a boy aged 10-17 years in good health and CMV-seronegative. The specimen was PBMCs. The chain uses TRBV25-1 and TRBJ2-7; the match to TRBD1 covers 10 bases. The chain's CDR3 is CASSGPTGGEYEQYF. The CDR3 DNA is TGTGCCAGCAGTGGACCGACAGGGGGCGAATACGAGCAGTACTTC.